The clone carrying this TCR beta chain was seen a few times. There are 13 residues in the CDR3. In germline, CDR1 is MNHEY, CDR2 SVGAGI. Trimming took 2 bases from V and 3 from J, leaving 7 bases between them. The sample comes from a study of cytomegalovirus exposure and HLA in healthy donors. PCR primers comprised 60 Vbeta and 13 Jbeta primers. Profiled with immunoSEQ multiplex PCR; TCRdb holds only in-frame clones, not every one. The profile shows 130,000 to 150,000 clones, roughly three quarters of them singletons. The chain uses TRBV6-5 and TRBJ1-2; perhaps TRBD1 as D (6 bases). The specimen sequenced was PBMCs. The origin of this receptor is a woman aged 40 to 55 in good health and CMV-seronegative. This CDR3 is CASSYNRDYGYTF. CDR3 sequence (DNA): TGTGCCAGCAGTTACAACAGGGACTATGGCTACACCTTC.